One sample yielded the 24 T cell receptor beta chains listed below, sequenced in a study of CD8+ T cells in alopecia areata (dated by TCRdb to 2016 to 2019). The library came from the immunoSEQ multiplex PCR assay. RNA was extracted from all samples and reverse transcribed into cDNA as template for TCR sequencing. TCRdb carries this immuneACCESS record with in-frame sequences only. Its versions omit some clonotypes, under half of them owing to an unresolved V gene in the studies checked, with the rest unexplained. This sample is represented by roughly 120,000 clones; less than 80% of them were singletons. The leading ten clones occupy around 2.8% of the sample. Source material: CD4+ T cells sorted from blood. These TCRs come from a human donor in good health.

The genes are TRBV5-1 and TRBJ2-3, with D possibly called TRBD1 or TRBD2 (5 bases each). The germline CDR1 and CDR2 sequences are SGHRS and YFSETQ. V lost 4 bases to trimming and J lost 6 bases, with 18 bases between them. This CDR3 contains 15 residues. The chain's CDR3 is CASSPGRDAGDTQYF. Written as DNA, the CDR3 is TGCGCCAGCAGCCCCGGACGGGACGCTGGGGATACGCAGTATTTT.

The chain is built from TRBV29-1 and TRBJ2-6; D not resolved. The CDR3 loop spans 14 amino acids. Germline CDR1 SQVTM, CDR2 ANQGSEA. V lost 3 bases, J lost 0 bases, and 6 bases lay in between. The CDR3 nucleotides are TGCAGCGTTGACTCGCGCTCTGGGGCCAACGTCCTGACTTTC. Protein: CSVDSRSGANVLTF. The variable domain in full, completed from reference TRBV29-1 and TRBJ2-6, reads SAVISQKPSRDICQRGTSLTIQCQVDSQVTMMFWYRQQPGQSLTLIATANQGSEATYESGFVIDKFPISRPNLTFSTLTVSNMSPEDSSIYLCSVDSRSGANVLTFGAGSRLTVL.

The V call is TRBV7-2, the J call TRBJ2-3; the D call may be TRBD1 or TRBD2 (5 bases each). Per the germline V gene, CDR1 is SGHTA and CDR2 is FQGNSA. This CDR3 region has 11 residues. V lost 5 bases, J lost 8 bases, and 8 bases lay in between. The chain's CDR3 is CASSRGTTQYF. CDR3 coding DNA: TGTGCCAGCAGCCGAGGGACTACGCAGTATTTT.

Details on this clone: At one of its ends the junction is not consistent with the germline gene, which may arise from a read error. J is TRBJ1-2 and V is TRBV7-9, with 7 bases matching TRBD1. In germline, CDR1 is SEHNR, CDR2 FQNEAQ (reference sequence). The CDR3 extends over 13 amino acids. CDR3 amino acids: CACRRAGGYGYTF. In DNA, the CDR3 is TGTGCCTGCAGGCGGGCAGGGGGGTATGGCTACACCTTC.

The V call is TRBV6-5, the J call TRBJ2-2; 7 nucleotides match TRBD1. There are 15 residues in the CDR3. CDR1 is MNHEY and CDR2 is SVGAGI in the germline V gene. Trimming removed 6 bases from V and 5 bases from J; junction bases left unmatched: 9. Written as DNA, the CDR3 is TGTGCCAGCAGGGTCCGGGACAGACTAACCGGGGAGCTGTTTTTT. Translating gives CASRVRDRLTGELFF.

V usage is TRBV7-3 and J usage is TRBJ1-2, with no clear D. The length of the CDR3 is 15 residues. CDR1 SGHTA and CDR2 FQGTGA come from the germline V gene. V gave up 0 bases and J gave up 0 bases, with 8 bases separating them. In nucleotides, the CDR3 is TGTGCCAGCAGCTTAACGGGCAGCACTAACTATGGCTACACCTTC. This translates into CASSLTGSTNYGYTF.

V usage is TRBV29-1 and J usage is TRBJ1-5; D remains unclear. V lost 4 bases to trimming and J lost 4 bases, with 11 bases between them. Germline values: CDR1 SQVTM, CDR2 ANQGSEA. The CDR3 length is 13 residues. CDR3 DNA sequence: TGCAGCGTTGGCCAGGCTCGGAATCAGCCCCAGCATTTT. This translates into CSVGQARNQPQHF.

The genes are TRBV30 and TRBJ1-4; D is perhaps TRBD1 (6 bases). Trimming took off 4 bases at V and 8 bases at J, with 8 bases between the two ends. Looked up from germline, CDR1 is GTSNPN and CDR2 is SVGIG (reference sequence). The CDR3 consists of 11 residues. CDR3 in amino acids: CAWNRVEKLFF. CDR3 in DNA: TGTGCCTGGAACAGGGTGGAAAAACTGTTTTTT.

The chain employs TRBV27 and TRBJ1-4; D unresolved. The CDR3 runs to 16 residues. From germline, CDR1 is MNHEY and CDR2 SMNVEV (reference sequence). Trimming shortened V by 2 bases and J by 0 bases, and 10 bases separated the two germline ends. The CDR3 loop reads CASSLQQTATNEKLFF. DNA for the CDR3: TGTGCCAGCAGTTTACAACAGACTGCAACTAATGAAAAACTGTTTTTT. Full variable domain (outside the CDR3, taken from reference TRBV27 and TRBJ1-4): EAQVTQNPRYLITVTGKKLTVTCSQNMNHEYMSWYRQDPGLGLRQIYYSMNVEVTDKGDVPEGYKVSRKEKRNFPLILESPSPNQTSLYFCASSLQQTATNEKLFFGSGTQLSVL.

The V gene is TRBV7-9, the J gene TRBJ2-2, with D perhaps matching TRBD2 (6 bases). Trimming pared 3 bases from V and 6 bases from J, leaving 14 bases between. Germline V gene sequence: CDR1 SEHNR, CDR2 FQNEAQ (reference sequence). The CDR3 covers 15 residues. CDR3 nucleotide sequence: TGTGCCAGCAGCTTCCGAGCAGGAGGGGCCGGGGAGCTGTTTTTT. It codes for CASSFRAGGAGELFF.

The CDR3 coding sequence is TGTGCCAGCAGTTACTCGAGGCGGGGGAGAACCGGGGAGCTGTTTTTT. It encodes CASSYSRRGRTGELFF. The V gene is TRBV6-5, the J gene TRBJ2-2; TRBD2 agrees at 7 bases. V lost 0 bases, J lost 5 bases, and 6 bases stayed unmatched. Germline-derived CDR1 and CDR2 are MNHEY and SVGAGI. The CDR3 runs 16 residues.

This clone came up a few times. The chain uses TRBV6-1 and TRBJ1-6; D is perhaps TRBD1 (5 bases). Germline values: CDR1 MNHNS, CDR2 SASEGT. V was clipped by 10 bases and J by 5 bases, with 12 bases between them. This CDR3 has 13 residues. The CDR3 sequence is CATHRGDNSPLHF. Here the CDR3 DNA reads TGTGCCACTCATCGGGGCGATAATTCACCCCTCCACTTT.

The sample holds a few counts of this clone. The J gene is TRBJ1-2, the V gene TRBV27; unclear D gene. This CDR3 spans 14 amino acids. Trimming left V 3 bases short and J 1 base short, with 9 bases between. Germline CDR1 and CDR2: MNHEY and SMNVEV (reference sequence). The chain's CDR3 is CASSLSGSNYGYTF. Here the CDR3 DNA reads TGTGCCAGCAGTTTGTCGGGAAGTAACTATGGCTACACCTTC.

The V call is TRBV29-1, the J call TRBJ1-2, with D hard to call. The V and J ends lost 7 bases and 4 bases respectively, with 10 bases between them. Germline CDR1 reads SQVTM; CDR2 reads ANQGSEA. CDR3 length equals 11 residues. For the CDR3, the DNA is TGCAGCGGAAGTACAGCCTATGGCTACACCTTC. The encoded protein is CSGSTAYGYTF.

The chain uses TRBV29-1 and TRBJ2-2; TRBD1 matches at 9 bases. This CDR3 contains 15 residues. Germline V lookup: CDR1 SQVTM, CDR2 ANQGSEA. Unmatched junction bases numbered 7, after V lost 4 bases and J lost 4 bases. The CDR3 DNA sequence: TGCAGCGTTGCCCGCACAGGGGGCGGCACCGGGGAGCTGTTTTTT. It encodes CSVARTGGGTGELFF.

This clone was seen only a few times. The rearrangement links TRBV6-5 to TRBJ2-1, with 9 bases that match TRBD1. Germline V gene lookup returns CDR1 MNHEY and CDR2 SVGAGI. The CDR3 sequence is 15 residues long. V lost 5 bases, J lost 0 bases, and 2 bases stayed unmatched. In nucleotides, the CDR3 is TGTGCCAGCAGTACGGACAGGGGCTCCTACAATGAGCAGTTCTTC. It translates to CASSTDRGSYNEQFF.

This clone was seen more than once but under ten times. The gene calls are TRBV5-6 and TRBJ2-5, with TRBD1 matching over 7 bases. This CDR3 region has 12 residues. With 5 bases clipped from V and 6 bases from J, the junction kept 4 bases outside the gene matches. The germline gives CDR1 SGHDT, CDR2 YYEEEE. CDR3 nucleotide sequence: TGTGCCAGCAGGCCACAGGGGAAGACCCAGTACTTC. Protein sequence: CASRPQGKTQYF.

The gene calls are TRBV11-1 and TRBJ2-1; D call uncertain. V lost 7 bases, J lost 8 bases, and 12 bases lay in between. The length of the CDR3 is 12 residues. The germline V gene has CDR1 SGHAT and CDR2 FQDESV (reference sequence). The CDR3 reads CASTLSIHEQFF. CDR3 sequence (DNA): TGTGCCAGCACCTTGTCCATCCATGAGCAGTTCTTC.

This rearrangement joins TRBV27 to TRBJ2-3; 11 bases line up with TRBD2. The CDR3 has 17 residues. After removal of 5 bases from V and 1 base from J, the junction contained 8 bases not matched to a gene. The germline V gene has CDR1 MNHEY and CDR2 SMNVEV (reference sequence). In DNA form, the CDR3 reads TGTGCCAGCAGTCGCACTGTACTAGCGGGGGGCACAGATACGCAGTATTTT. The encoded protein is CASSRTVLAGGTDTQYF.

This chain connects TRBV27 to TRBJ1-2; D gene unclear. This CDR3 is 15 amino acids long. Trimming cost V 2 bases and J 4 bases, with 14 bases left between them. The germline V gene has CDR1 MNHEY and CDR2 SMNVEV (reference sequence). CDR3 in amino acids: CASSLRAADFYGYTF. The DNA for the CDR3 is TGTGCCAGCAGTTTAAGAGCGGCTGACTTCTATGGCTACACCTTC.

The chain is built from TRBV11-2 and TRBJ2-3; D tentatively fits TRBD1 or TRBD2 (7 bases each). The CDR3 length is 17 residues. Trimming took 4 bases from V and 3 from J, leaving 20 bases between them. The V gene's germline CDR1 is SGHAT and CDR2 FQNNGV. CDR3 bases: TGTGCCAGCAGCTCAGGGGGGGCGTCGGGTGGGACAGATACGCAGTATTTT. Translation gives CASSSGGASGGTDTQYF.

Note on this clone: At one end, the junction sequence differs from germline, possibly due to a read error. The V gene is TRBV30, the J gene TRBJ1-5; the D gene is possibly TRBD1 (5 bases). This CDR3 contains 13 residues. CDR1 is GTSNPN, CDR2 SVGIG, per germline (reference sequence). CDR3 sequence (DNA): TGTGCCGGGAGGAGGGGAATGGATCAGCCCCAGCATTTT. Translated: CAGRRGMDQPQHF.

CDR3 in amino acids: CASSLAPGRENIQYF. The CDR3 coding sequence is TGTGCCAGCAGCTTAGCACCGGGCCGGGAAAACATTCAGTACTTC. The chain carries TRBV7-6 and TRBJ2-4; no clear D. The CDR3 loop spans 15 amino acids. Looked up from germline, CDR1 is SGHVS and CDR2 is FNYEAQ. Trimming removed 0 bases at V and 5 bases at J, with 11 bases between.

CDR3 in DNA: TGTGCCAGCAGGACAGGGGGATCTAGCACAGATACGCAGTATTTT. It specifies CASRTGGSSTDTQYF. V is TRBV6-1 and J is TRBJ2-3; 9 bases line up with TRBD1. Germline CDR1 and CDR2: MNHNS and SASEGT. The trim removed 6 bases at V and 0 bases at J, leaving 4 bases unmatched. This CDR3 region has 15 residues.